This TCR beta chain comes out of a study of shared clonotypes between healthy human individuals. The CDR3 is 14 amino acids. From germline, CDR1 is SGHKS and CDR2 YYEKEE (reference sequence). V was pared by 1 base and J by 4 bases, with 9 bases between. Libraries were prepared by immunoSEQ multiplex PCR; TCRdb keeps only in-frame clonotypes and omits some of them. Of some 2,500,000 clones in the sample, 93% were seen once. This clone was picked up a small number of times. The V and J genes are TRBV5-5 and TRBJ1-5; a possible D gene is TRBD1 (5 bases). This sequence was found in a man aged 18 to 29 in good health. Some clones in this sample may be carry-over from other donors' samples. Sequences were obtained from naive CD4+ T cells from PBMCs. Stated subset: CD45RA+ positively selected. This CDR3 reads CASSLQGYNQPQHF. The CDR3 DNA sequence: TGTGCCAGCAGCTTGCAGGGTTATAATCAGCCCCAGCATTTT.